One sample yielded the 10 T cell receptor beta chains listed below, sequenced in a study of OX40 agonist ivuxolimab in advanced cancers. Assay: immunoSEQ multiplex PCR; the TCRdb copy retains only in-frame clones and omits some. The sample lists about 72,000 clones; roughly nine tenths were seen once. Specimen: CD4+ or CD8+ T cells sorted from blood, collected in a trial of the OX40 agonist ivuxolimab. The origin of the receptors is an adult with an advanced solid tumor such as melanoma, head and neck, liver or kidney cancer.

The gene calls are TRBV2 and TRBJ1-1; TRBD1 matches 7 bases. J gave up 1 base and V 6 bases, and 11 bases lay outside the gene matches. Germline assignment: CDR1 SNHLY and CDR2 FYNNEI. CDR3 size: 16 residues. CDR3 amino acids: CASSADRRRSNTEAFF. For the CDR3, the DNA is TGTGCCAGCAGCGCGGACAGGAGGAGGTCGAACACTGAAGCTTTCTTT. The full variable domain, in which reference TRBV2 and TRBJ1-1 provide the parts outside the CDR3, is EPEVTQTPSHQVTQMGQEVILRCVPISNHLYFYWYRQILGQKVEFLVSFYNNEISEKSEIFDDQFSVERPDGSNFTLKIRSTKLEDSAMYFCASSADRRRSNTEAFFGQGTRLTVV.

This sequence joins TRBV5-4 and TRBJ2-1; TRBD1 aligns across 7 bases. After removal of 0 bases from V and 2 bases from J, the junction contained 5 bases not matched to a gene. The CDR3 runs to 16 residues. CDR1 and CDR2 (germline): SGHNT, YYREEE (reference sequence). CDR3 nucleotide sequence: TGTGCCAGCAGCTTGGCCGGGACAGTAACCTACAATGAGCAGTTCTTC. Protein product: CASSLAGTVTYNEQFF.

The V gene is TRBV7-2, the J gene TRBJ2-5; TRBD2 aligns across 7 bases. V lost 1 base, J lost 3 bases, and 11 bases stayed unmatched. Looked up from germline, CDR1 is SGHTA and CDR2 is FQGNSA. The CDR3 extends over 17 amino acids. The CDR3, as DNA: TGTGCCAGCAGCTTAGAGGTTGCGGGAGTAAAAAAAGAGACCCAGTACTTC. It is translated as CASSLEVAGVKKETQYF.

The chain has TRBV29-1 and TRBJ2-1; D is perhaps TRBD2 (6 bases). V was pared by 3 bases and J by 2 bases, with 11 bases between. Germline V gene sequence: CDR1 SQVTM, CDR2 ANQGSEA. The CDR3 runs to 14 residues. The CDR3 sequence: CSVEASVTYNEQFF. The CDR3 nucleotides are TGCAGCGTTGAGGCTAGCGTGACCTACAATGAGCAGTTCTTC.

This clone was counted only a few times. The chain uses TRBV7-2 and TRBJ1-1, with no clear D. V lost 1 base and J 5 bases, leaving 17 bases between the germline ends. Per germline, CDR1 SGHTA and CDR2 FQGNSA. There are 16 residues in the CDR3. CDR3 in DNA: TGTGCCAGCAGCTTAGATTGGGCTCGAATGAGGACTGAAGCTTTCTTT. Translating gives CASSLDWARMRTEAFF.

The chain combines TRBV9 with TRBJ2-5, with 11 bases that match TRBD2. CDR1 SGDLS and CDR2 YYNGEE come from the germline V gene. The CDR3 runs to 14 residues. Losses at the gene ends were 3 bases for V and 3 bases for J; bases not matched to a gene: 1. CDR3 region: CASSELAGEETQYF. The DNA of the CDR3 is TGTGCCAGCAGCGAACTAGCGGGGGAAGAGACCCAGTACTTC.

The chain is built from TRBV19 and TRBJ2-1, with 7 bases matching TRBD2. V shed 6 bases, J shed 1 base, and the junction held 6 bases outside the gene matches. This CDR3 is built from 15 residues. Germline V gene sequence: CDR1 LNHDA, CDR2 SQIVND (reference sequence). This CDR3 is CASSLMGGSYNEQFF. The CDR3 DNA reads as TGTGCCAGTAGCCTGATGGGGGGGTCCTACAATGAGCAGTTCTTC.

The CDR3 sequence: CASSVSTSGNEQFF. CDR3 DNA sequence: TGTGCCAGCAGCGTCTCGACTAGCGGGAATGAGCAGTTCTTC. This chain links TRBV11-3 with TRBJ2-1; TRBD2 aligns across 10 bases. The CDR3 runs to 14 residues. The J segment lost 7 bases and the V segment lost 5 bases, leaving 5 bases of the junction unmatched. Germline CDR1 SGHNT, CDR2 YENEEA.

The V call is TRBV2, the J call TRBJ1-5; a possible D gene is TRBD1 (5 bases). The CDR3 totals 15 residues. The V gene's germline CDR1 is SNHLY and CDR2 FYNNEI. With 4 bases removed from V and 4 bases from J, the gap between germline ends came to 14 bases. CDR3 amino acids: CASSGLQGQNQPQHF. CDR3 bases: TGTGCCAGCAGTGGACTCCAGGGTCAGAATCAGCCCCAGCATTTT.

The chain combines TRBV11-3 with TRBJ2-1; possibly TRBD2 for D (6 bases). V lost 3 bases and J 5 bases, leaving 14 bases between the germline ends. From germline, CDR1 is SGHNT and CDR2 YENEEA. The CDR3 has 15 residues. The CDR3 coding sequence is TGTGCCAGCAGCTTGGAGGGGTATGGTGACAATGAGCAGTTCTTC. This translates into CASSLEGYGDNEQFF.